The present T cell receptor beta chain was sequenced within a study of blood T cells in healthy people across ages. Whole-study findings and limits: Versus aged donors, long-lived donors had higher diversity and more naive CD4+ cells. Considered underestimates were the diversity estimates obtained from one million T cells.

Deletions cut 1 base from V and 0 bases from J, with 4 bases between. The CDR3 is 14 residues long. CDR1 and CDR2 from the germline V gene are SGHTA and FQGNSA. Next came a second PCR, run for about 6 to 11 cycles, which used a sample-barcoded 5' primer along with a J-beta primer mix. The template-switch adaptor, which had 12 random nucleotides, put a tag on each cDNA molecule. MiXCR, applied by TCRdb to the 5' RACE reads, yields one record per CDR3 protein. The data show approximately 800,000 distinct CDR3 sequences, 58% seen once. The study isolated at least 6.5 million PBMCs from each sample. In regard to this clonotype: Its antigen remains unknown.

Sequences were obtained from blood. This chain connects TRBV7-2 to TRBJ1-5; D not certain. The source is a man aged 30 to 45 in good health. The CDR3 region has the DNA TGTGCCAGCAGCTTAGAGCTTAGCAATCAGCCCCAGCATTTT. Translation gives CASSLELSNQPQHF.